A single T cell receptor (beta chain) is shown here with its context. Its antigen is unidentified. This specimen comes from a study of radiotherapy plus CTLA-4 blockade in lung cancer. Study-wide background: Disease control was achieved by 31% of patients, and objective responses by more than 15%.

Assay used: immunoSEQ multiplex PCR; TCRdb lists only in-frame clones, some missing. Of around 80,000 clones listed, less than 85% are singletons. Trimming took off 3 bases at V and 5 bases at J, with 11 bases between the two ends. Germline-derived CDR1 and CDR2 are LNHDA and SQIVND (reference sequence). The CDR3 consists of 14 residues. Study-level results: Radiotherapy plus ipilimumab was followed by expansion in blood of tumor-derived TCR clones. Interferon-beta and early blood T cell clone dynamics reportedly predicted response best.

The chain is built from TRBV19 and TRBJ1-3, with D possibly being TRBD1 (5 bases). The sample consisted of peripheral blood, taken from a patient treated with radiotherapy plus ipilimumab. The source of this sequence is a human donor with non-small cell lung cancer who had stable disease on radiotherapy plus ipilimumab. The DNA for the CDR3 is TGTGCCAGTAGTATCGGGGGGAACCGAAACACCATATATTTT. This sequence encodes CASSIGGNRNTIYF.